The 16 T cell receptor beta chains below were found in one sample sequenced in a study of blood T cell repertoires in COVID-19. Some clones are missing from TCRdb's copy, which holds only in-frame ones; the method was immunoSEQ multiplex PCR. Of fewer than 250,000 clones in the sample, approximately 86% were seen once. Sample: peripheral blood. These receptors originate from a woman in her fifties or sixties who had recovered from COVID-19.

This clone was observed a single time. The gene calls are TRBV19 and TRBJ1-4; D perhaps matches TRBD1 (5 bases). The V and J ends lost 3 bases and 7 bases respectively, with 15 bases between them. CDR3 size: 15 residues. Germline V CDR1 and CDR2: LNHDA, SQIVND (reference sequence). The chain's CDR3 is CASSMDNPWAEKLFF. CDR3 bases: TGTGCCAGTAGTATGGACAACCCTTGGGCTGAAAAACTGTTTTTT.

V and J are TRBV9 and TRBJ2-3; TRBD2 matches 8 bases. Germline V gene lookup returns CDR1 SGDLS and CDR2 YYNGEE. The length of the CDR3 is 14 residues. The V segment lost 10 bases and the J segment 2 bases; nucleotides outside the gene matches: 9. The CDR3: CAGNSGGLTDTQYF. The DNA of the CDR3 is TGTGCCGGAAACAGCGGGGGCCTCACAGATACGCAGTATTTT.

V and J are TRBV28 and TRBJ1-2; D is unclear. Germline CDR1 is MDHEN and CDR2 is SYDVKM. The CDR3 loop spans 10 amino acids. V lost 10 bases and J 8 bases, leaving 11 bases between the germline ends. CDR3 nucleotides: TGTGCCACCTCGCCCGGGGGCTACACCTTC. This encodes CATSPGGYTF.

The rearrangement uses TRBV5-8 and TRBJ2-1; 9 bases are a match to TRBD1. CDR1 and CDR2 from the germline V gene are SGHTS and YDEGEE. CDR3 length: 16 residues. The trim removed 3 bases at V and 2 bases at J, leaving 6 bases unmatched. The CDR3 loop is CASSSKDRGTYNEQFF. The DNA of the CDR3 is TGTGCCAGCAGCTCGAAAGACAGGGGGACCTACAATGAGCAGTTCTTC.

In its sample, this clone was seen a few times. The chain is built from TRBV5-6 and TRBJ2-5, with D unresolved. V gave up 4 bases and J gave up 2 bases, with 15 bases separating them. Germline assignment: CDR1 SGHDT and CDR2 YYEEEE. This CDR3 contains 15 residues. CDR3 DNA: TGTGCCAGCAGCACGAGACTGTACCTTCAAGAGACCCAGTACTTC. This gives the protein CASSTRLYLQETQYF. The full variable domain, completed using reference TRBV5-6 and TRBJ2-5, is DAGVTQSPTHLIKTRGQQVTLRCSPKSGHDTVSWYQQALGQGPQFIFQYYEEEERQRGNFPDRFSGHQFPNYSSELNVNALLLGDSALYLCASSTRLYLQETQYFGPGTRLLVL.

The chain combines TRBV7-2 with TRBJ2-5; 10 nucleotides line up with TRBD1. Per germline, CDR1 SGHTA and CDR2 FQGNSA. The CDR3 spans 14 residues. V shed 5 bases, J shed 4 bases, and the junction held 4 bases outside the gene matches. CDR3 coding DNA: TGTGCCAGCAGCCCCGGGACAGGGGTAGAGACCCAGTACTTC. This codes for CASSPGTGVETQYF.

The chain carries TRBV5-1 and TRBJ2-7; D gene ambiguous. The CDR3 sequence is 15 residues long. The V gene's germline CDR1 is SGHRS and CDR2 YFSETQ. Trimming cost V 4 bases and J 5 bases, with 19 bases left between them. The DNA for the CDR3 is TGCGCCAGCAGCCTCGAAGCCTACCCCACTCACGAGCAGTACTTC. This encodes CASSLEAYPTHEQYF. The variable domain in full, completed from reference TRBV5-1 and TRBJ2-7, reads KAGVTQTPRYLIKTRGQQVTLSCSPISGHRSVSWYQQTPGQGLQFLFEYFSETQRNKGNFPGRFSGRQFSNSRSEMNVSTLELGDSALYLCASSLEAYPTHEQYFGPGTRLTVT.

The chain uses TRBV10-3 and TRBJ2-2, with a weak D call TRBD1 (5 bases). Per germline, CDR1 ENHRY and CDR2 SYGVKD. Trimming cost V 4 bases and J 1 base, with 7 bases left between them. This CDR3 is 14 amino acids long. CDR3 nucleotide sequence: TGTGCCATCAGTGCCACAGGGAACACCGGGGAGCTGTTTTTT. It is translated as CAISATGNTGELFF.

Turning to this clone: The junction and the germline gene differ at one end; a read error may be behind it. The gene calls are TRBV6-4 and TRBJ2-1; D is possibly TRBD2 (5 bases). CDR3 length: 13 residues. Germline values: CDR1 MRHNA, CDR2 SNTAGT. Here the CDR3 reads CASASGEYNEQFF. The CDR3 DNA is TGCGCCAGCGCCTCCGGGGAATACAATGAGCAGTTCTTC.

The V and J genes are TRBV28 and TRBJ1-2, with D unresolved. The CDR3 contains 14 residues. Germline CDR1 and CDR2: MDHEN and SYDVKM. V was clipped by 7 bases and J by 8 bases, with 20 bases between them. CDR3: CASKIQPTASGYTF. The CDR3 DNA reads TGTGCCAGCAAAATACAGCCCACCGCTTCAGGCTACACCTTC.

A few counts support this clone. The V call is TRBV5-1, the J call TRBJ2-7; the match to TRBD2 covers 11 bases. The CDR3 is made up of 14 amino acids. The V and J ends lost 4 bases and 5 bases, in that order; junction bases with no gene match: 5. Germline lookup yields CDR1 SGHRS and CDR2 YFSETQ. CDR3 sequence reads: CASSIAGGPHEQYF. The DNA of the CDR3 is TGCGCCAGCAGCATAGCGGGGGGGCCCCACGAGCAGTACTTC.

This chain links TRBV7-8 with TRBJ2-2; D possibly corresponds to TRBD1 (6 bases). Per the germline V gene, CDR1 is SGHVS and CDR2 is FQNEAQ. V was cut by 5 bases and J by 3 bases, with 13 bases left in between. The CDR3 contains 15 residues. CDR3 loop: CASSERTVHTGELFF. Here the CDR3 DNA reads TGTGCCAGCAGCGAAAGGACAGTTCACACCGGGGAGCTGTTTTTT.

This chain links TRBV2 with TRBJ1-1, with 10 bases lining up with TRBD1. Germline values: CDR1 SNHLY, CDR2 FYNNEI. The CDR3 runs to 13 residues. V lost 4 bases, J lost 4 bases, and 0 bases stayed unmatched. The CDR3: CASSGTGGTEAFF. CDR3 sequence (DNA): TGTGCCAGCAGTGGGACAGGGGGCACTGAAGCTTTCTTT.

The chain uses TRBV10-3 and TRBJ2-1, with TRBD2 identical over 7 bases. After removal of 10 bases from V and 2 bases from J, the junction contained 5 bases not matched to a gene. The CDR3 loop spans 13 amino acids. CDR1 is ENHRY, CDR2 SYGVKD, per germline. The CDR3, as DNA: TGTGCCACCGTGGCGGGGGCCTACAATGAGCAGTTCTTC. This codes for CATVAGAYNEQFF.

Written as DNA, the CDR3 is TGCAGCGTAGGGACAGGGCCAGGGCCCCAGCATTTT. It is translated as CSVGTGPGPQHF. The V gene is TRBV29-1, the J gene TRBJ1-5; 9 nucleotides match TRBD1. The CDR3 contains 12 residues. The V gene end was trimmed by 6 bases and the J gene end by 9 bases; junction bases not matched to a gene: 6. Germline V gene lookup returns CDR1 SQVTM and CDR2 ANQGSEA.

The V gene is TRBV7-2, the J gene TRBJ2-1; 10 bases fit TRBD1. Germline CDR1 and CDR2: SGHTA and FQGNSA. V lost 5 bases, J lost 8 bases, and 9 bases stayed unmatched. This CDR3 has 15 amino acids. CDR3 loop: CASSQAGQGGYEQFF. DNA for the CDR3: TGTGCCAGCAGCCAAGCCGGACAGGGGGGATATGAGCAGTTCTTC. The variable domain in full, completed from reference TRBV7-2 and TRBJ2-1, reads GAGVSQSPSNKVTEKGKDVELRCDPISGHTALYWYRQSLGQGLEFLIYFQGNSAPDKSGLPSDRFSAERTGGSVSTLTIQRTQQEDSAVYLCASSQAGQGGYEQFFGPGTRLTVL.